This TCR beta chain was sequenced during a study of T cells in localized non-small cell lung cancer. Study outcomes and limitations: The tumor had only one region sequenced, so heterogeneity remains possible. Uninvolved adjacent lung showed higher T cell clonality than tumor. A median of approximately 50 clones ranked among the top 100 in tumor appeared in adjacent lung.

J was trimmed by 3 bases and V by 5 bases; bases with no gene match: 16. From germline, CDR1 is MGHRA and CDR2 YSYEKL. The CDR3 has 18 amino acids. Generated by immunoSEQ multiplex PCR, the TCRdb table keeps only in-frame clones and is missing some. The sample includes more than 70,000 clones, approximately 84% of them seen just once. In this sample, this clone turned up a few times. The antigen remains unidentified. Specimen: peripheral blood, collected before any cancer treatment. This TCR was sampled from a man between 40 and 70 years old with stage I lung adenocarcinoma. V usage is TRBV4-1 and J usage is TRBJ1-5; TRBD1 matches 7 bases. The CDR3 nucleotides read TGCGCCAGCAGCTTTAGGCACCAGCCAGACAGGGCCAATCAGCCCCAGCATTTT. Translation: CASSFRHQPDRANQPQHF.